A single sample is the source of the 26 T cell receptor beta chains below, sequenced in a study of T cell repertoires in cytomegalovirus infection (dated by TCRdb to about 2019). The instrument was an Illumina HiSeq 1500. Starting from the raw public reads, TCRdb applied fastp trimming at Q25, assembled clones with MiXCR and retained in-frame beta chains. Under each unique CDR3 protein, matching rows form one entry showing the most common genes and DNA. The sample table holds over 200,000 distinct CDR3 sequences, of which approximately 13% were seen once. The ten largest clones represent 8.8% of the sample. Sequenced: PBMCs. These receptors were taken from a human donor in good health (CMV status not recorded). Some clones in this sample may be carry-over from other donors' samples.

This clonotype has a count of ten or more. The chain is built from TRBV7-2 and TRBJ1-4, with D possibly TRBD1 on 5 matching bases. The V end lost 2 bases, the J end lost 5 bases, and 12 bases lay between the germline ends. Germline V CDR1 and CDR2: SGHTA, FQGNSA. The CDR3 is 15 amino acids. The CDR3 DNA sequence: TGTGCCAGCAGCTTATTGGGTTCAGGGAATGAAAAACTGTTTTTT. It encodes CASSLLGSGNEKLFF.

Details on this clonotype: A much larger clone lies one base from this, so it may be a read error. The chain uses TRBV5-1 and TRBJ2-1, with 10 nucleotides matching TRBD2. Per the germline V gene, CDR1 is SGHRS and CDR2 is YFSETQ. CDR3 length: 15 amino acids. Here the CDR3 DNA reads TGCGCCAGCCGCTTAGGGACTAGCGCGTACAATGAGCAGTTCTTC. Protein sequence: CASRLGTSAYNEQFF.

V and J are TRBV6-5 and TRBJ2-6; no clear D gene. CDR1 MNHEY and CDR2 SVGAGI come from the germline V gene. The CDR3 has 16 amino acids. V shed 7 bases and J shed 0 bases, with 13 bases lying between them. CDR3: CASNEFGSSGANVLTF. In DNA form, the CDR3 reads TGTGCCAGCAACGAATTTGGGTCCTCTGGGGCCAACGTCCTGACTTTC.

This clonotype showed up many times. The CDR3 coding sequence is TGTGCCAGCAGTCAACTAGCGGGGGGAGGCACCGGGGAGCTGTTTTTT. Protein: CASSQLAGGGTGELFF. V gene TRBV7-6 combines with J gene TRBJ2-2; TRBD2 matches at 12 bases. Germline loops: CDR1 SGHVS, CDR2 FNYEAQ. This CDR3 contains 16 residues. The V and J ends lost 6 bases and 4 bases, in that order; junction bases with no gene match: 6.

This clonotype showed up many times. The rearrangement links TRBV29-1 to TRBJ2-1; D unclear. CDR1 is SQVTM and CDR2 is ANQGSEA in the germline V gene. V lost 2 bases and J lost 9, with 2 bases in between. The CDR3 totals 9 residues. CDR3 coding DNA: TGCAGCGTTGAATTTGAGCAGTTCTTC. This encodes CSVEFEQFF.

The gene calls are TRBV12-3 or TRBV12-4 and TRBJ2-7; 7 bases map to TRBD1. CDR3 size: 14 residues. V lost 6 bases to trimming and J lost 12 bases; unmatched junction nucleotides: 17. The CDR3 sequence: CASSPPTGSLEPYF. The CDR3 nucleotides are TGTGCCAGCAGCCCGCCGACAGGGTCCCTCGAACCGTACTTC.

The table lists this clonotype with many counts. V is TRBV7-2 and J is TRBJ2-7; TRBD2 matches 9 bases. J gave up 1 base and V 5 bases, and 3 bases lay outside the gene matches. The germline CDR1 and CDR2 sequences are SGHTA and FQGNSA. This CDR3 is 14 amino acids long. Here the CDR3 DNA reads TGTGCCAGCAGCCCGACTAGCGGTTCCTACGAGCAGTACTTC. It codes for CASSPTSGSYEQYF. The whole variable domain, remainder taken from reference TRBV7-2 and TRBJ2-7, is GAGVSQSPSNKVTEKGKDVELRCDPISGHTALYWYRQSLGQGLEFLIYFQGNSAPDKSGLPSDRFSAERTGGSVSTLTIQRTQQEDSAVYLCASSPTSGSYEQYFGPGTRLTVT.

This clonotype was observed at least ten times. The J gene is TRBJ1-2, the V gene TRBV4-1; no clear D gene. Germline assignment: CDR1 MGHRA and CDR2 YSYEKL. V dropped 0 bases and J dropped 3 bases, with 14 bases sitting between them. The CDR3 length is 16 residues. DNA for the CDR3: TGCGCCAGCAGCCAAGAGAACAGCCCGGCGGACTATGGCTACACCTTC. Residues: CASSQENSPADYGYTF.

The V gene is TRBV12-3 or TRBV12-4, the J gene TRBJ1-6; 9 bases agree with TRBD1. CDR3 length equals 15 residues. V dropped 6 bases and J dropped 10; count of bases not matched to a gene: 10. CDR3 coding DNA: TGTGCCAGCAGGGCGGGACAGGGAATTCGGTCACCCCTCCACTTT. This codes for CASRAGQGIRSPLHF.

This clonotype was counted only a few times. The rearrangement links TRBV29-1 to TRBJ2-5; D not resolved. The CDR3 is made up of 11 amino acids. Germline V gives CDR1 SQVTM, CDR2 ANQGSEA. Trimming took off 4 bases at V and 5 bases at J, with 8 bases between the two ends. Here the CDR3 DNA reads TGCAGCGTTGTAACCGGGGAGACCCAGTACTTC. As protein: CSVVTGETQYF.

The chain has TRBV5-4 and TRBJ2-7; no reliable D call. The V gene's germline CDR1 is SGHNT and CDR2 YYREEE (reference sequence). The CDR3 loop spans 12 amino acids. The V gene lost 4 bases and the J gene lost 1 base, with 6 bases spanning the gap. The CDR3 DNA reads as TGTGCCAGCAGCGTCTTTTCCTACGAGCAGTACTTC. It specifies CASSVFSYEQYF.

A few counts support this clonotype. The chain is built from TRBV14 and TRBJ2-3; no definite D call. There are 12 residues in the CDR3. The V end lost 8 bases, the J end lost 2 bases, and 8 bases lay between the germline ends. Germline CDR1 reads SGHDN; CDR2 reads FVKESK. This CDR3 is CASGSYTDTQYF. CDR3 nucleotides: TGTGCCAGCGGCTCCTACACAGATACGCAGTATTTT. The whole variable domain, remainder taken from reference TRBV14 and TRBJ2-3, is EAGVTQFPSHSVIEKGQTVTLRCDPISGHDNLYWYRRVMGKEIKFLLHFVKESKQDESGMPNNRFLAERTGGTYSTLKVQPAELEDSGVYFCASGSYTDTQYFGPGTRLTVL.

This clonotype was found a few times. V is TRBV7-9 and J is TRBJ1-2; D remains ambiguous. Trimming took 3 bases from V and 0 from J, leaving 5 bases between them. The V gene's germline CDR1 is SEHNR and CDR2 FQNEAQ (reference sequence). There are 13 residues in the CDR3. This CDR3 is CASSFPANYGYTF. CDR3 sequence (DNA): TGTGCCAGCAGCTTTCCAGCTAACTATGGCTACACCTTC.

This clonotype was seen at least ten times. V and J are TRBV20-1 and TRBJ2-1; 7 bases agree with TRBD1. The germline CDR1 and CDR2 sequences are DFQATT and SNEGSKA (reference sequence). The CDR3 runs 12 residues. Trimming took 6 bases from V and 8 from J; bases not matched to a gene: 7. The CDR3 sequence is CSAGTAGDEQFF. CDR3 nucleotides: TGCAGTGCCGGGACAGCTGGTGATGAGCAGTTCTTC.

The genes are TRBV12-3 or TRBV12-4 and TRBJ2-7, with 12 bases identical to TRBD2. The CDR3 totals 15 residues. The V and J ends lost 7 bases and 1 base, in that order; junction bases with no gene match: 5. The CDR3 DNA sequence: TGTGCCAGCACGTTAGGACTAGCGGGGTCCTACGAGCAGTACTTC. Translated: CASTLGLAGSYEQYF.

There are many counts of this clonotype. CDR3 sequence (DNA): TGTGCCACCAGTGATTTTAGGGCTGAGCAGTTCTTC. The encoded protein is CATSDFRAEQFF. V usage is TRBV24-1 and J usage is TRBJ2-1, with D hard to call. The CDR3 sequence is 12 residues long. Germline V gene lookup returns CDR1 KGHDR and CDR2 SFDVKD. The ends were cut back, 1 base at V and 9 bases at J, with 6 bases in the middle.

The J gene is TRBJ2-3, the V gene TRBV24-1, with D unclear. V was shortened by 5 bases and J by 2 bases, with 7 bases between the two germline ends. CDR3 length equals 13 residues. Germline CDR1 KGHDR, CDR2 SFDVKD. The DNA of the CDR3 is TGTGCCACCAGTGGGTGGGACACAGATACGCAGTATTTT. Translating it yields CATSGWDTDTQYF.

This clonotype was counted at least ten times. This chain uses TRBV7-2 with TRBJ1-1; maybe TRBD1 (5 bases). Germline CDR1 reads SGHTA; CDR2 reads FQGNSA. Trimming left V 5 bases short and J 4 bases short, with 20 bases between. The CDR3 has 16 residues. The CDR3 DNA follows: TGTGCCAGCAGCCCGCGGACACCGTCGCAAGGCACTGAAGCTTTCTTT. This sequence encodes CASSPRTPSQGTEAFF.

In its sample, this clonotype was seen a few times. The chain joins TRBV4-2 to TRBJ1-2; tentative D call: TRBD1 (5 bases). CDR1 and CDR2 from the germline V gene are LGHNA and YNFKEQ. Trimming took 3 bases from V and 0 from J, leaving 20 bases between them. The CDR3 is made up of 18 amino acids. The CDR3 is CASSQAVSLDTSNYGYTF. CDR3 sequence (DNA): TGTGCCAGCAGCCAGGCGGTTTCGCTGGACACATCTAACTATGGCTACACCTTC.

The CDR3 here is CSAGDETQYF. In nucleotides, the CDR3 is TGCAGCGCAGGGGACGAGACCCAGTACTTC. The rearrangement links TRBV29-1 to TRBJ2-5; the D gene is possibly TRBD1 (6 bases). Trimming stripped 7 bases from V and 5 bases from J, with 8 bases between. This CDR3 region has 10 residues. The germline CDR1 and CDR2 sequences are SQVTM and ANQGSEA.

This clonotype has only a few counts. The chain joins TRBV29-1 to TRBJ1-1; D is ambiguous. The germline gives CDR1 SQVTM, CDR2 ANQGSEA. The V gene lost 0 bases and the J gene lost 1 base, with 12 bases spanning the gap. This CDR3 region has 15 residues. CDR3 DNA: TGCAGCGTTGAAGATGTGCCAGGCCGGAACACTGAAGCTTTCTTT. It yields the protein CSVEDVPGRNTEAFF.

The chain carries TRBV29-1 and TRBJ2-3; D ambiguous. Between the trimmed V and J ends, which lost 2 bases and 0 bases, there was a span of 3 bases. The germline V gene encodes CDR1 SQVTM and CDR2 ANQGSEA. The length of the CDR3 is 12 residues. The CDR3 loop is CSVETSTDTQYF. In DNA, the CDR3 is TGCAGCGTTGAAACTAGCACAGATACGCAGTATTTT.

This clonotype was seen more than once but under ten times. The V and J genes are TRBV28 and TRBJ2-1; 9 nucleotides line up with TRBD2. V trimming: 6 bases; J trimming: 7 bases; junction bases outside the gene matches: 10. This CDR3 has 15 residues. CDR1 and CDR2 (germline): MDHEN, SYDVKM. The CDR3 region is CASRSGTSRTNEQFF. CDR3 nucleotides: TGTGCCAGCAGATCCGGGACTAGCAGAACTAATGAGCAGTTCTTC.

V gene TRBV29-1 combines with J gene TRBJ2-5, with 14 bases lining up with TRBD2. Germline V lookup: CDR1 SQVTM, CDR2 ANQGSEA. Trimming took 4 bases from V and 4 from J; bases not matched to a gene: 5. The CDR3 loop spans 15 amino acids. The CDR3 here is CSVGLGLAGGETQYF. CDR3 nucleotide sequence: TGCAGCGTTGGATTAGGACTAGCGGGAGGAGAGACCCAGTACTTC.

The chain combines TRBV24-1 with TRBJ2-1; D gene unclear. The CDR3 sequence is 12 residues long. Trimming cost V 1 base and J 6 bases, with 3 bases left between them. Germline V CDR1 and CDR2: KGHDR, SFDVKD. CDR3 in DNA: TGTGCCACCAGTGATTTAGGCAATGAGCAGTTCTTC. Translating gives CATSDLGNEQFF.

This clonotype was counted only a few times. The chain joins TRBV15 to TRBJ2-7; D is ambiguous. Trimming removed 0 bases from V and 6 bases from J, with 12 bases in between. Germline loops: CDR1 LNHNV, CDR2 YYDKDF (reference sequence). CDR3 size: 14 residues. This CDR3 reads CATSREGLTGEQYF. In DNA, the CDR3 is TGTGCCACCAGCAGAGAAGGCCTCACCGGCGAGCAGTACTTC.